Below, 28 T cell receptor beta chains from the same sample are listed, as sequenced in a study of control samples from healthy donors and cancer patients. Data came from immunoSEQ multiplex PCR; TCRdb stores just in-frame clones and leaves some out. The table lists 120,000 to 150,000 clones, approximately 94% of them singletons. The sequenced sample was blood. The receptors were sampled from a man younger than 35 in good health.

The CDR3 loop reads CASSFGEYEQYF. The CDR3 nucleotides read TGTGCCAGCAGCTTTGGGGAATACGAGCAGTACTTC. The chain couples TRBV7-9 to TRBJ2-7; unclear D gene. CDR1 is SEHNR, CDR2 FQNEAQ, per germline (reference sequence). Trimming removed 3 bases from V and 4 bases from J, with 7 bases in between. CDR3 length: 12 residues.

The rearrangement uses TRBV19 and TRBJ1-4; D unresolved. CDR3 length equals 14 residues. V was pared by 9 bases and J by 7 bases, with 18 bases between. CDR1 LNHDA and CDR2 SQIVND come from the germline V gene (reference sequence). CDR3 sequence reads: CASRRGESGEKLFF. CDR3 DNA sequence: TGTGCCAGCCGACGTGGGGAATCGGGTGAAAAACTGTTTTTT. The complete variable domain, with remaining parts taken from reference TRBV19 and TRBJ1-4, reads DGGITQSPKYLFRKEGQNVTLSCEQNLNHDAMYWYRQDPGQGLRLIYYSQIVNDFQKGDIAEGYSVSREKKESFPLTVTSAQKNPTAFYLCASRRGESGEKLFFGSGTQLSVL.

V and J are TRBV28 and TRBJ2-7, with D perhaps TRBD2 (5 bases). The germline V gene encodes CDR1 MDHEN and CDR2 SYDVKM. The CDR3 is 14 residues long. Between the trimmed V and J ends, which lost 2 bases and 3 bases, there was a span of 11 bases. CDR3 sequence: CASSLPPGNYEQYF. The CDR3 DNA sequence: TGTGCCAGCAGTTTACCTCCGGGAAACTACGAGCAGTACTTC.

This chain connects TRBV27 to TRBJ2-1; TRBD1 might be the D (5 bases). Germline CDR1 and CDR2: MNHEY and SMNVEV (reference sequence). The CDR3 has 15 residues. Trimming removed 0 bases from V and 6 bases from J, with 12 bases in between. CDR3 loop: CASSLSPLGPNEQFF. The DNA for the CDR3 is TGTGCCAGCAGTTTATCCCCCCTGGGGCCCAATGAGCAGTTCTTC.

This chain joins TRBV10-3 and TRBJ1-1, with 7 bases matching TRBD1. Germline lookup yields CDR1 ENHRY and CDR2 SYGVKD. The ends lost 3 bases at V and 2 bases at J; junction bases unmatched: 3. The CDR3 covers 14 residues. This CDR3 is CAISDRGGNTEAFF. The CDR3 DNA reads as TGTGCCATCAGTGATCGAGGGGGCAACACTGAAGCTTTCTTT.

CDR3 residues: CASSRGQAGSGANVLTF. CDR3 coding DNA: TGTGCCAGCAGCCGCGGGCAGGCCGGCTCTGGGGCCAACGTCCTGACTTTC. The chain carries TRBV9 and TRBJ2-6, with D possibly being TRBD2 (5 bases). Germline CDR1 reads SGDLS; CDR2 reads YYNGEE. The length of the CDR3 is 17 residues. V lost 4 bases, J lost 0 bases, and 14 bases lay in between.

CDR3 region: CASSSAANTEAFF. The CDR3 DNA reads TGTGCCAGCAGTAGTGCAGCTAACACTGAAGCTTTCTTT. The chain couples TRBV28 to TRBJ1-1; the D is unclear. The CDR3 totals 13 residues. The germline V and J ends were trimmed by 5 bases and 2 bases, with 9 bases remaining between them. Germline CDR1 is MDHEN and CDR2 is SYDVKM.

The gene calls are TRBV7-9 and TRBJ1-5, with D maybe TRBD1 (5 bases). The CDR3 is 15 residues long. V lost 5 bases to trimming and J lost 6 bases, with 17 bases between them. Germline values: CDR1 SEHNR, CDR2 FQNEAQ (reference sequence). The CDR3 sequence is CASSRPRGSGQPQHF. The CDR3 DNA reads TGTGCCAGCAGCAGACCTCGGGGGTCAGGTCAGCCCCAGCATTTT.

The chain has TRBV27 and TRBJ2-1; 9 bases align to TRBD2. The CDR3 consists of 11 residues. Trimming removed 7 bases from V and 9 bases from J; junction bases left unmatched: 1. Germline lookup yields CDR1 MNHEY and CDR2 SMNVEV (reference sequence). CDR3 DNA sequence: TGTGCCAGCATAGCGGGAGTTGAGCAGTTCTTC. It yields the protein CASIAGVEQFF.

The chain links TRBV3-1 (or the pseudogene TRBV3-2) to TRBJ1-1, with D unclear. V lost 5 bases, J lost 0 bases, and 7 bases lay in between. The CDR3 runs 13 residues. Germline assignment: CDR1 LGHDT and CDR2 YNNKEL (reference sequence). The CDR3, as DNA: TGTGCCAGCAGCTCGCTTTTGAACACTGAAGCTTTCTTT. As protein: CASSSLLNTEAFF.

V usage is TRBV4-3 and J usage is TRBJ2-6; 7 positions match TRBD2. Germline assignment: CDR1 LGHNA and CDR2 YSLEER. The trim removed 0 bases at V and 0 bases at J, leaving 2 bases unmatched. The CDR3 totals 17 residues. CDR3 DNA sequence: TGCGCCAGCAGCCAAGATCCGGGAGGCTCTGGGGCCAACGTCCTGACTTTC. It yields the protein CASSQDPGGSGANVLTF.

This chain uses TRBV3-1 (or the pseudogene TRBV3-2) with TRBJ2-7; D unresolved. Germline V gene data show CDR1 as LGHDT and CDR2 as YNNKEL (reference sequence). Deletions cut 1 base from V and 6 bases from J, with 16 bases between. The CDR3 extends over 15 amino acids. Here the CDR3 DNA reads TGTGCCAGCAGCCAAGCGTCAGGACCTGGATTCGAGCAGTACTTC. Its translation is CASSQASGPGFEQYF.

V and J are TRBV7-8 and TRBJ2-1, with TRBD2 matching 15 bases. Trimming removed 5 bases from V and 7 bases from J; junction bases left unmatched: 3. The CDR3 loop spans 15 amino acids. The germline V gene has CDR1 SGHVS and CDR2 FQNEAQ. The CDR3 bases are TGTGCCAGCAGCCGGACTAGCGGGAGGGGAAATGAGCAGTTCTTC. It translates to CASSRTSGRGNEQFF.

This clone was recorded once. This chain links TRBV6-5 with TRBJ1-1, with 8 bases fitting TRBD1. This CDR3 region has 14 residues. The trim removed 6 bases at V and 1 base at J, leaving 4 bases unmatched. Germline V gene data show CDR1 as MNHEY and CDR2 as SVGAGI. The CDR3 DNA is TGTGCCAGCAGGAGGACAGGGACGAACACTGAAGCTTTCTTT. This sequence encodes CASRRTGTNTEAFF.

This chain connects TRBV11-3 to TRBJ2-3; the D gene is possibly TRBD2 (6 bases). This CDR3 region has 14 residues. V lost 5 bases to trimming and J lost 2 bases, with 11 bases between them. CDR1 is SGHNT and CDR2 is YENEEA in the germline V gene. CDR3 loop: CASSRGLYTDTQYF. In DNA form, the CDR3 reads TGTGCCAGCAGCCGGGGACTTTACACAGATACGCAGTATTTT.

The V call is TRBV27, the J call TRBJ1-2, with 7 bases aligning to TRBD1. CDR1 and CDR2 from the germline V gene are MNHEY and SMNVEV (reference sequence). The CDR3 contains 16 residues. V gave up 0 bases and J gave up 4 bases; unmatched junction bases: 8. The CDR3 nucleotides are TGTGCCAGCAGTTTATCAACGACAGGGAGGATCTATGGCTACACCTTC. It codes for CASSLSTTGRIYGYTF.

The chain recombines TRBV11-2 with TRBJ2-5; 12 positions match TRBD2. This CDR3 spans 16 amino acids. V shed 5 bases, J shed 5 bases, and the junction held 9 bases outside the gene matches. CDR1 SGHAT and CDR2 FQNNGV come from the germline V gene. The CDR3 DNA is TGTGCCAGCAGCCATGGACTAGCGGGGCGGGGGGAGACCCAGTACTTC. This sequence encodes CASSHGLAGRGETQYF.

CDR3 bases: TGCGCCAGCAGCTTGTGGGGGAATCTAATGAACACTGAAGCTTTCTTT. Its protein is CASSLWGNLMNTEAFF. The rearrangement joins TRBV5-1 to TRBJ1-1; perhaps TRBD1 as D (5 bases). Germline-derived CDR1 and CDR2 are SGHRS and YFSETQ. The CDR3 runs to 16 residues. V gave up 1 base and J gave up 0 bases, with 13 bases separating them.

The chain couples TRBV30 to TRBJ1-4, with D maybe TRBD1 (5 bases). The CDR3 loop spans 17 amino acids. From germline, CDR1 is GTSNPN and CDR2 SVGIG (reference sequence). Deletions cut 2 bases from V and 3 bases from J, with 19 bases between. In DNA, the CDR3 is TGTGCCTGGAGTCTAGGAGGTCAGGGTGAGGCTAATGAAAAACTGTTTTTT. Its protein is CAWSLGGQGEANEKLFF. Full variable domain (rest looked up from reference TRBV30 and TRBJ1-4): SQTIHQWPATLVQPVGSPLSLECTVEGTSNPNLYWYRQAAGRGLQLLFYSVGIGQISSEVPQNLSASRPQDRQFILSSKKLLLSDSGFYLCAWSLGGQGEANEKLFFGSGTQLSVL.

As regards this clone: Its ends do not fully match the called genes, so a read error is possible. In the same sample, other DNA sequences code for this CDR3. V gene TRBV28 combines with J gene TRBJ1-1; 8 bases match TRBD1. CDR1 and CDR2 from the germline V gene are MDHEN and SYDVKM. This CDR3 contains 14 residues. Here the CDR3 DNA reads TGTGCCGGAAATCCCAGGGGGCGCGGAACTGAAGCTTTTTTT. It yields the protein CAGNPRGRGTEAFF.

The chain recombines TRBV11-1 with TRBJ2-1; D not certain. Germline V gene sequence: CDR1 SGHAT, CDR2 FQDESV (reference sequence). The V gene lost 3 bases and the J gene lost 0 bases, with 12 bases spanning the gap. This CDR3 is 16 amino acids long. The CDR3 DNA follows: TGTGCCAGCAGCTTCCGACAACTTAGCTCCTACAATGAGCAGTTCTTC. This encodes CASSFRQLSSYNEQFF.

V gene TRBV4-2 combines with J gene TRBJ2-2, with 8 bases matching TRBD2. Germline values: CDR1 LGHNA, CDR2 YNFKEQ. The CDR3 has 18 residues. Trimming took 0 bases from V and 3 from J; bases not matched to a gene: 9. The CDR3 loop is CASSQDTGGAGDTGELFF. The CDR3 DNA follows: TGTGCCAGCAGCCAAGATACCGGGGGGGCAGGAGACACCGGGGAGCTGTTTTTT.

The chain has TRBV28 and TRBJ2-3; D is undetermined. CDR3 length equals 15 residues. Germline V lookup: CDR1 MDHEN, CDR2 SYDVKM. Trimming shortened V by 0 bases and J by 2 bases, and 9 bases separated the two germline ends. The CDR3 sequence is CASSLWGKITDTQYF. In nucleotides, the CDR3 is TGTGCCAGCAGTTTATGGGGTAAAATCACAGATACGCAGTATTTT. The entire variable domain, with the rest obtained from reference TRBV28 and TRBJ2-3, is as follows: DVKVTQSSRYLVKRTGEKVFLECVQDMDHENMFWYRQDPGLGLRLIYFSYDVKMKEKGDIPEGYSVSREKKERFSLILESASTNQTSMYLCASSLWGKITDTQYFGPGTRLTVL.

This clone was detected a few times. The J gene is TRBJ2-7, the V gene TRBV6-5; 9 bases align to TRBD2. Per the germline V gene, CDR1 is MNHEY and CDR2 is SVGAGI. CDR3 length: 13 amino acids. With 8 bases clipped from V and 4 bases from J, the junction kept 6 bases outside the gene matches. The CDR3 bases are TGTGCCAGCGGGGATAGCGGGAGTTACGAGCAGTACTTC. This sequence encodes CASGDSGSYEQYF.

This clone appeared a single time. This sequence joins TRBV7-2 and TRBJ2-1; D call uncertain. The V and J ends lost 3 bases and 0 bases respectively, with 9 bases between them. Germline V gene lookup returns CDR1 SGHTA and CDR2 FQGNSA. The length of the CDR3 is 15 residues. In DNA form, the CDR3 reads TGTGCCAGCAGCTTCACACAGCACTCCTACAATGAGCAGTTCTTC. It is translated as CASSFTQHSYNEQFF.

The V gene is TRBV5-1, the J gene TRBJ2-7; no firm D call. CDR1 SGHRS and CDR2 YFSETQ come from the germline V gene. The germline V and J ends were trimmed by 0 bases and 5 bases, with 12 bases remaining between them. The CDR3 contains 14 residues. The DNA of the CDR3 is TGCGCCAGCAGCTTGGAGAGCTTGTCGGACGAGCAGTACTTC. Translation gives CASSLESLSDEQYF.

As DNA, the CDR3 is TGTGCCAGTAGTAATGGACAGTTTTATGGCTACACCTTC. It encodes CASSNGQFYGYTF. The rearrangement joins TRBV19 to TRBJ1-2; tentatively, D is TRBD1 (6 bases). V shed 4 bases and J shed 5 bases, with 11 bases lying between them. There are 13 residues in the CDR3. The germline V gene has CDR1 LNHDA and CDR2 SQIVND (reference sequence).

The CDR3 sequence: CAISGGSGRAKNIQYF. CDR3 DNA: TGTGCCATCAGTGGGGGGTCAGGTCGGGCCAAAAACATTCAGTACTTC. J is TRBJ2-4 and V is TRBV10-3; the D gene could be TRBD1 or TRBD2 (5 bases each). V dropped 4 bases and J dropped 1 base, with 14 bases sitting between them. CDR3 length: 16 residues. The germline CDR1 and CDR2 sequences are ENHRY and SYGVKD.